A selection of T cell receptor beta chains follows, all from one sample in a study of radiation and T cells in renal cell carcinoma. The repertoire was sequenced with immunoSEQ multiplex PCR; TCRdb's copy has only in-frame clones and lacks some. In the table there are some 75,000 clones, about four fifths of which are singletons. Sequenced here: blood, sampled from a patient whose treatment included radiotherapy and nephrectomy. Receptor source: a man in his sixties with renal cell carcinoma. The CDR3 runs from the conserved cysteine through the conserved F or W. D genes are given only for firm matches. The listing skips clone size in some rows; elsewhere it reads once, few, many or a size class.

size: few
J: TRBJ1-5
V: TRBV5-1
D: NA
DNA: TGCGCCAGCAGCTTGTCCGGGATATACAATCAGCCCCAGCATTTT
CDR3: CASSLSGIYNQPQHF

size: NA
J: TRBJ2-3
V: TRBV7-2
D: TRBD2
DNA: TGTGCCAGCAGCTCTCCCCCGGGCGGGAGGGGGGCAGATACGCAGTATTTT
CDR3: CASSSPPGGRGADTQYF

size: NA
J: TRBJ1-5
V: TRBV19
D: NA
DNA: TGTGCCAGTAGTCCAAGGGGGAGGGGGAGCAATCAGCCCCAGCATTTT
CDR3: CASSPRGRGSNQPQHF

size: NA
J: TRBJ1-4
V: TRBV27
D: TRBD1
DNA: TGTGCCAGCAGTCTAAGACAGGGGGAAAAACTGTTTTTT
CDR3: CASSLRQGEKLFF

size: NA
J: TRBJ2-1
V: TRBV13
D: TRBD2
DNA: TGTGCCAGCAGCAAGACTAGCGGGAGCTACAATGAGCAGTTCTTC
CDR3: CASSKTSGSYNEQFF

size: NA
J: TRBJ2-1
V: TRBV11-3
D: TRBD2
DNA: TGTGCCAGCAGCTTACGAGCGGGGCGGAATGAGCAGTTCTTC
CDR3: CASSLRAGRNEQFF

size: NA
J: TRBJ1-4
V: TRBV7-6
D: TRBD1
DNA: TGTGCCAGCAGCCCCGGACAGGGGAATGAAAAACTGTTTTTT
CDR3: CASSPGQGNEKLFF

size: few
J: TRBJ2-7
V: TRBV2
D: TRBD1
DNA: TGTGCCAGCAGTGAATTTTGGGGGGGACAGGGGAGGTCCTACGAGCAGTACTTC
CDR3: CASSEFWGGQGRSYEQYF

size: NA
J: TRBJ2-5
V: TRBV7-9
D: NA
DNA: TGTGCCAGCAGCTTAGTGGAGACCCAGTACTTC
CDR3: CASSLVETQYF

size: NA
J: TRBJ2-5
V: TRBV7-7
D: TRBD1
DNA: TGTGCCAGCAGCCGACAAATGACAGGGGTTGAGACCCAGTACTTC
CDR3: CASSRQMTGVETQYF

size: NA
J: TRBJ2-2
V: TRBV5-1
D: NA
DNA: TGCGCCAGCAGCTTGCGGCTGAACACCGGGGAGCTGTTTTTT
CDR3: CASSLRLNTGELFF

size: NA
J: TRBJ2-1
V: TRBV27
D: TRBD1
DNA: TGTGCCAGCAGTGGGGACAGGGAGTACAATGAGCAGTTCTTC
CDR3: CASSGDREYNEQFF

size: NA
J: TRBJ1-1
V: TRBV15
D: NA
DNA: TGTGCCACCAGCAGAGACGCGGTCTTGGGCCGCGAAGGCACTGAAGCTTTCTTT
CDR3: CATSRDAVLGREGTEAFF

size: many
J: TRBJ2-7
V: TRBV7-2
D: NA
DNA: TGTGCCAGCAGCCCACAGGCGCAAAGCGAGCAGTACTTC
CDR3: CASSPQAQSEQYF

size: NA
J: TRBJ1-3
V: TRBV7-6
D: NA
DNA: TGTGCCAGCAGCCCCCACACAGGGACAGGAAACACCATATATTTT
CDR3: CASSPHTGTGNTIYF

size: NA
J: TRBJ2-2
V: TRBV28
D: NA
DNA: TGTGCCAGCAGTTTGGATGGGGTGGGGCCCGGGGAGCTGTTTTTT
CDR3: CASSLDGVGPGELFF

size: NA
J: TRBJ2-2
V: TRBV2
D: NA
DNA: TGTGCCAGCTATGGGACCGGGGAGCTGTTTTTT
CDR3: CASYGTGELFF

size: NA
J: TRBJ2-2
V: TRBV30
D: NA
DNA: TGTGCCTGGAGTCATAGCGTTCCAAACCCGGGGGAGCTGTTTTTT
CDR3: CAWSHSVPNPGELFF

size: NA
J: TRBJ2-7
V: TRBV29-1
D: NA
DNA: TGCAGCGCCCAGGGCGGTAGCGAGCCCTACGAGCAGTACTTC
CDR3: CSAQGGSEPYEQYF

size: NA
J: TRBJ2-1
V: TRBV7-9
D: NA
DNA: TGTGCCAGCAGCAATATACGAGGGAGCTCCTACAATGAGCAGTTCTTC
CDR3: CASSNIRGSSYNEQFF

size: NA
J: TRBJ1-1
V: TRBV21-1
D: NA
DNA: TGTGCCAGCAGCAATCGTGGACAGGGGCTCCTGAACACTGAAGCTTTCTTT
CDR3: CASSNRGQGLLNTEAFF

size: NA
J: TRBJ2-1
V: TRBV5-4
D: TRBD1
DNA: TGTGCCAGCAGTCTTCGACAGGGGCCCATCTACAATGAGCAGTTCTTC
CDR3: CASSLRQGPIYNEQFF

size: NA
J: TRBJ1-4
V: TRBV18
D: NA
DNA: TGTGCCAGCTCACCGTTGACAGAGTTTAATGAAAAACTGTTTTTT
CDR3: CASSPLTEFNEKLFF

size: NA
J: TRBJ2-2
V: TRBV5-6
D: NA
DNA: TGTGCCAGCAGCCACACACGAGGCGCCGGGGAGCTGTTTTTT
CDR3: CASSHTRGAGELFF

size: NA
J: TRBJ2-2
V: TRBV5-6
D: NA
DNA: TGTGCCAGCAGCTTGGTTTACTCAGGGGAAAGCACCGGGGAGCTGTTTTTT
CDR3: CASSLVYSGESTGELFF

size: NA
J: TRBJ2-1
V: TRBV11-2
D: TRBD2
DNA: TGTGCCAGCAGCTTAATGGGGTCTAGCGGGAGGATTGAGCAGTTCTTC
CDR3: CASSLMGSSGRIEQFF

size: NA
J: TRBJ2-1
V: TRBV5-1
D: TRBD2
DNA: TGCGCCAGCAGCTTACAGCCAGCGGGAGTGGAGTACAATGAGCAGTTCTTC
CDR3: CASSLQPAGVEYNEQFF

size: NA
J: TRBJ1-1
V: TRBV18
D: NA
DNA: TGTGCCAGCTCACCGGGTCTTGAGGCTTTCTTT
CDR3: CASSPGLEAFF

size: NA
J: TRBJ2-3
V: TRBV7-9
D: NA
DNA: TGTGCCAGCAGCCCCTCCGGTGGTGAGCGAGATACGCAGTATTTT
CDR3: CASSPSGGERDTQYF